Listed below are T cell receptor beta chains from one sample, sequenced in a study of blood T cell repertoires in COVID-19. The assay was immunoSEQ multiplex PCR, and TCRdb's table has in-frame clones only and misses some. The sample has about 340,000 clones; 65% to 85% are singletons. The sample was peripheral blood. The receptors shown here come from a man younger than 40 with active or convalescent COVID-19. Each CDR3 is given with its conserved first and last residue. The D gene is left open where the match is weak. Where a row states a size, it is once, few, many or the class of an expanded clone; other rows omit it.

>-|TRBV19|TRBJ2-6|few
TGTGCCAGTAGTACATCTGGGGCCAACGTCCTGACTTTC
CASSTSGANVLTF
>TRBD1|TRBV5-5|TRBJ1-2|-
TGTGCCAGCAGAAAACCGGGACAGGGGGCCGCGTACACCTTC
CASRKPGQGAAYTF
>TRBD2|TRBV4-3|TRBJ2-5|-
TGCGCCAGCAGCCAAGAGATCCTTGGACTAGCGGGGGGACTGTACCAAGAGACCCAGTACTTC
CASSQEILGLAGGLYQETQYF
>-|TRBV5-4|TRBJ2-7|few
TGTGCCAGCAGCTTCGAGACAGTGCCTTCCTACGAGCAGTACTTC
CASSFETVPSYEQYF
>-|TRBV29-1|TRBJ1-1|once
TGCAGCGTTGATCTGTACACTGAAGCTTTCTTT
CSVDLYTEAFF
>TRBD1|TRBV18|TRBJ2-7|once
TGTGCCAGCTCACCATCCAGGGGGCTCGAGCAGTACTTC
CASSPSRGLEQYF
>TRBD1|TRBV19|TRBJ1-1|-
TGTGCCAGTAAGATCCGAGGGGGCTTGAACACTGAAGCTTTCTTT
CASKIRGGLNTEAFF
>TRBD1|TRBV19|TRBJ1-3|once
TGTGCCAGTAGTATGATCCGGACAGGGGGAAACACCATATATTTT
CASSMIRTGGNTIYF
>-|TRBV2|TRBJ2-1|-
TGTGCCAGCACTATATCCTACAATGAGCAGTTCTTC
CASTISYNEQFF
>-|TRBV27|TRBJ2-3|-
TGTGCCAGCAGATTAGCTCAGAGCACAGATACGCAGTATTTT
CASRLAQSTDTQYF
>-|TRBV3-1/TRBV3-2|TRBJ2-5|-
TGTGCCAGCAGCCCCGACAGCCAAGAGACCCAGTACTTC
CASSPDSQETQYF
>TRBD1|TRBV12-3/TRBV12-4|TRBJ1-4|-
TGTGCCAGCAATGACAGGGGTGGAGAAAAACTGTTTTTT
CASNDRGGEKLFF
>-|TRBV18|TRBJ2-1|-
TGTGCCAGCTCACTCTCGGGGTACAATGAGCAGTTCTTC
CASSLSGYNEQFF
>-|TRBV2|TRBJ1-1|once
TGTGCCAGCAATGACGGGTTCGAGCTTTACTTT
CASNDGFELYF
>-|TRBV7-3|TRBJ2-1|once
TGTGCCAGCAGCTCCCCCACCGCGCCAGAGCAGTTCTTC
CASSSPTAPEQFF
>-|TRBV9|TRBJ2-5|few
TGTGCCAGCAGCGCCCGACTGGTCGAGACCCAGTACTTC
CASSARLVETQYF
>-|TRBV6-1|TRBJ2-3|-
TGTGCCAGCAGTGAAGCCGGACGAATGACAGGACCCACAGATACGCAGTATTTT
CASSEAGRMTGPTDTQYF
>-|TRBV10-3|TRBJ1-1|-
TGTGCCATCAGTGAGGCACAAGTGTATGAAGCTTTCTTT
CAISEAQVYEAFF
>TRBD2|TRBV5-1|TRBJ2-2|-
TGCGCCAGCAGCTTTCAGCGGGAGATCGGGGAGCTGTTTTTT
CASSFQREIGELFF
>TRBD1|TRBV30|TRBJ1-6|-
TGTGCCTGGACAACCTTAGGGACAGGGGTGGGATCACCCCTCCACTTT
CAWTTLGTGVGSPLHF
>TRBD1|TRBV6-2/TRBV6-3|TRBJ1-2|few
TGTGCCAGCAGCCACGGACAGGGGGCTGGCTACACCTTC
CASSHGQGAGYTF
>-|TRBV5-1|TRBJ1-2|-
TGCGCCAGCAGCCTCGAGGCAGCGAACTATGGCTACACCTTC
CASSLEAANYGYTF
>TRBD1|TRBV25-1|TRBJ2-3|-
TGTGCCAGCAGCCAATCAGGGGGCCCCCGCCCAGATACGCAGTATTTT
CASSQSGGPRPDTQYF
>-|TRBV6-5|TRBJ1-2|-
TGTGCCAGTACCGACAGTTATAGGGGCTACACCTTC
CASTDSYRGYTF
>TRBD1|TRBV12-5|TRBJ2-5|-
TGTGCTAGTGGTTTGGGAGGGGGCGGCGAGACCCAGTACTTC
CASGLGGGGETQYF
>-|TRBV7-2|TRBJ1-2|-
TGTGCCAGCAGGATCTGGGAGGGGCAGGCCTATGGCTACACCTTC
CASRIWEGQAYGYTF
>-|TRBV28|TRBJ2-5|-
TGTGCCAGCAGTTACAGAGAGACCCAGTACTTC
CASSYRETQYF
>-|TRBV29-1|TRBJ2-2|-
TGCAGCGTTGAACGGGGACATAACACCGGGGAGCTGTTTTTT
CSVERGHNTGELFF
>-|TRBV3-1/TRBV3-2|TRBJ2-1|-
TGTGCCAGCACCCTCGAGACATCCGCACACAATGAGCAGTTCTTC
CASTLETSAHNEQFF
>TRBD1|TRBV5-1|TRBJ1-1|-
TGCGCCAGCAGCAAGGGACAGGGAAGAGGAACTGAAGCTTTCTTT
CASSKGQGRGTEAFF
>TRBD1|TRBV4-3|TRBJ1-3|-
TGCGCCAGCAGCCAGATACCGGGACAGGGCTCCTTCACCATATATTTT
CASSQIPGQGSFTIYF
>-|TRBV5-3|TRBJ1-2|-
TGTGCCAGAAGCTCGGGGAGGTTACCACCCTCTGGCTACACCTTC
CARSSGRLPPSGYTF
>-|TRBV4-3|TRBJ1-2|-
TGCGCCAGCAGCCAAGATTCTTCAGCTAACTATGGCTACACCTTC
CASSQDSSANYGYTF
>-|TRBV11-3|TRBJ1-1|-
TGTGCCAGCAGCTTAGATCTAATGGGGCAGGTTAACACTGAAGCTTTCTTT
CASSLDLMGQVNTEAFF
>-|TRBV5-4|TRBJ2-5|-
TGTGCCAGCAGCCTTAATCACTACCAAGAGACCCAGTACTTC
CASSLNHYQETQYF
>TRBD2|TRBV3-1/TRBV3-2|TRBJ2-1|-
TGTGCCAGCAGCCAAGAAGGACTAGCGGGGCCCTACAATGAGCAGTTCTTC
CASSQEGLAGPYNEQFF
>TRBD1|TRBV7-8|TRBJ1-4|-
TGTGCCAGCAGCCAACGACAGGGAAATGAAAAACTGTTTTTT
CASSQRQGNEKLFF
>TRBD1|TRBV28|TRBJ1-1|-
TGTGCCAGCAGCTCCCCGGGACAGCTGAACACTGAAGCTTTCTTT
CASSSPGQLNTEAFF
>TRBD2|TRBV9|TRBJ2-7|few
TGTGCCAGCAGCGTAGAGGCTAGCGGGGCCTACGAGCAGTACTTC
CASSVEASGAYEQYF
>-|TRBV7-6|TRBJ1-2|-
TGTGCCAGCAGCTTAGGACAGCCCCTGGAGTGGTGTGGCTACACCTTC
CASSLGQPLEWCGYTF
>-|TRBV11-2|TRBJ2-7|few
TGTGCCAGCAGCTACGACAGCTCCTACGAGCAGTACTTC
CASSYDSSYEQYF
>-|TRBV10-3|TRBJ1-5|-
TGTGCCATCAAAGGGGGACAGCCCCAGCATTTT
CAIKGGQPQHF
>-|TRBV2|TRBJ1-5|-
TGTGCCAGCATTCCAGGGGACGGTCAGCCCCAGCATTTT
CASIPGDGQPQHF
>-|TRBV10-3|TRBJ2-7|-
TGTGCCATCAGCCTTGGGCTCGGCACTCGGGGCGAGCAGTACTTC
CAISLGLGTRGEQYF
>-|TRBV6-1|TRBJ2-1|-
TGTGCCAGCAGTGAGATTCGTGAGACCTACAATGAGCAGTTCTTC
CASSEIRETYNEQFF
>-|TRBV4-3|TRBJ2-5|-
TGCGCCAGCAGCTCGCGTAGAACTCAGGGGAGACAAGAGACCCAGTACTTC
CASSSRRTQGRQETQYF
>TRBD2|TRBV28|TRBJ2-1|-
TGTGCCAGCAGTCCCTTTAAGAGGATAGCGGGATGCAATGAGCAGTTCTTC
CASSPFKRIAGCNEQFF
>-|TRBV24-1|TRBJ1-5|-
TGTGCCACCAGTGACTGGACAGAAAATCAGCCCCAGCATTTT
CATSDWTENQPQHF
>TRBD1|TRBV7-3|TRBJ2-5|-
TGTGCCAGCAGCCCGGACAGGAGCCAAGAGACCCAGTACTTC
CASSPDRSQETQYF
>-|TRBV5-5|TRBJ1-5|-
TGTGCCAGCAGCTTGGGGCGGTTTAGCAATCAGCCCCAGCATTTT
CASSLGRFSNQPQHF
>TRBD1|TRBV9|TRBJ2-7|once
TGTGCCAGCAGCTCCCGGGACAGGGCCCCTCAGCACTTC
CASSSRDRAPQHF
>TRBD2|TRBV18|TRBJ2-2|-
TGTGCCAGCTCTTCTAGCGGGAGTCCGAACACCGGGGAGCTGTTTTTT
CASSSSGSPNTGELFF
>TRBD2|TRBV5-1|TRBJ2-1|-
TGCGCCAGCAGATATGGACTAGATGTAGATGAGCAGTTCTTC
CASRYGLDVDEQFF
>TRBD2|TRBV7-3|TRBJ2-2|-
TGTGCCAGCAGCTTAGAAGGCAATAGCGGGAGGAGAAGCACCGGGGAGCTGTTTTTT
CASSLEGNSGRRSTGELFF
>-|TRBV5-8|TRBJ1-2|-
TGTGCCAGCAGCCGGGATTATGGCTACACCTTC
CASSRDYGYTF